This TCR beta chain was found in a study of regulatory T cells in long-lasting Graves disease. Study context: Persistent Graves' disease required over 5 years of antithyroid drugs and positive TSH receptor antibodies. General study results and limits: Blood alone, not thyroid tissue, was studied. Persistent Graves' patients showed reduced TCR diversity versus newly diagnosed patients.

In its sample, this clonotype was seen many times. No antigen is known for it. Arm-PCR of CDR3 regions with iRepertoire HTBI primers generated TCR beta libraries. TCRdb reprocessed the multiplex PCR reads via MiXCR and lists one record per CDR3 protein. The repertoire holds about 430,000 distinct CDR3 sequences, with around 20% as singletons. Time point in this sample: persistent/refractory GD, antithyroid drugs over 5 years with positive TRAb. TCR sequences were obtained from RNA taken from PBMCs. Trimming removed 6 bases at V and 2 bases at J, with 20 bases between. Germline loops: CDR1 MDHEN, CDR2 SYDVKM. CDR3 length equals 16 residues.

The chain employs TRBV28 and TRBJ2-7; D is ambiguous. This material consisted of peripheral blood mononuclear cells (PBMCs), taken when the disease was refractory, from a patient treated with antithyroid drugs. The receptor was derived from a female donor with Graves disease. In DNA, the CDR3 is TGTGCCAGCAGCTTGTCCTTGCAACCTAGAACCTACGAGCAGTACTTC. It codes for CASSLSLQPRTYEQYF.